The 25 T cell receptor beta chains below all came from one sample that was sequenced in a study of T cell responses to AZD1222 COVID-19 vaccine. Sequenced by immunoSEQ multiplex PCR; TCRdb stores in-frame clones only, minus some. The sample shows around 84,000 clones, about 90% of them seen only once. Material: peripheral blood, obtained on day 0 of MenACWY control vaccination. The receptor set was obtained from an adult in good health.

This clone was recorded once. The rearrangement uses TRBV19 and TRBJ2-5, with unresolved D. Germline CDR1 is LNHDA and CDR2 is SQIVND (reference sequence). Trimming took 4 bases from V and 4 from J, leaving 10 bases between them. The CDR3 loop spans 13 amino acids. This CDR3 is CASSTAGRETQYF. The CDR3 DNA reads as TGTGCCAGTAGTACAGCTGGGCGAGAGACCCAGTACTTC.

The rearrangement links TRBV7-9 to TRBJ2-2; tentatively, D is TRBD1 (5 bases). Germline CDR1 reads SEHNR; CDR2 reads FQNEAQ (reference sequence). CDR3 length: 13 residues. V gave up 5 bases and J gave up 8 bases, with 12 bases separating them. CDR3 sequence reads: CASSLGRDGELFF. The CDR3 nucleotides read TGTGCCAGCAGCCTCGGCAGGGATGGGGAGCTGTTTTTT.

This chain uses TRBV6-4 with TRBJ2-4; 12 bases match TRBD2. There are 15 residues in the CDR3. The germline CDR1 and CDR2 sequences are MRHNA and SNTAGT. V was clipped by 6 bases and J by 9 bases; unmatched bases: 9. CDR3 region: CASSPLAGGGTIQYF. The CDR3 DNA follows: TGTGCCAGCAGCCCACTAGCGGGAGGCGGAACCATTCAGTACTTC.

The CDR3: CASRADRSSYNEQFF. As DNA, the CDR3 is TGTGCCAGTAGGGCGGACAGGAGCTCCTACAATGAGCAGTTCTTC. The V and J genes are TRBV19 and TRBJ2-1, with 7 positions matching TRBD1. Germline loops: CDR1 LNHDA, CDR2 SQIVND (reference sequence). The CDR3 runs 15 residues. The V gene end was trimmed by 6 bases and the J gene end by 0 bases; junction bases not matched to a gene: 5. Drawing the rest from reference TRBV19 and TRBJ2-1, the complete variable domain is DGGITQSPKYLFRKEGQNVTLSCEQNLNHDAMYWYRQDPGQGLRLIYYSQIVNDFQKGDIAEGYSVSREKKESFPLTVTSAQKNPTAFYLCASRADRSSYNEQFFGPGTRLTVL.

The J gene is TRBJ1-5, the V gene TRBV4-3, with D unclear. Trimming removed 0 bases at V and 3 bases at J, with 9 bases between. Germline values: CDR1 LGHNA, CDR2 YSLEER. CDR3 size: 15 residues. This CDR3 is CASSQDWGNNQPQHF. The CDR3 DNA sequence: TGCGCCAGCAGCCAAGATTGGGGAAACAATCAGCCCCAGCATTTT.

The rearrangement joins TRBV11-2 to TRBJ2-7; D perhaps matches TRBD1 (6 bases). Germline V gene data show CDR1 as SGHAT and CDR2 as FQNNGV. The CDR3 has 16 residues. Trimming stripped 5 bases from V and 0 bases from J, with 17 bases between. CDR3 DNA: TGTGCCAGCAGCCCCCTACAGGGTAAGCTCTCCTACGAGCAGTACTTC. This encodes CASSPLQGKLSYEQYF.

The chain employs TRBV25-1 and TRBJ1-4; weak D call: TRBD1 (6 bases). Germline CDR1 and CDR2: MGHDK and SYGVNS. Between the trimmed V and J ends, which lost 9 bases and 5 bases, there was a span of 13 bases. The length of the CDR3 is 13 residues. CDR3 nucleotides: TGTGCCAGTACGGACAGTTTCAATGAAAAACTGTTTTTT. Translating it yields CASTDSFNEKLFF.

The chain uses TRBV19 and TRBJ1-5, with D possibly TRBD1 on 5 matching bases. V was pared by 8 bases and J by 5 bases, with 13 bases between. The CDR3 spans 13 residues. Germline V gene data show CDR1 as LNHDA and CDR2 as SQIVND (reference sequence). CDR3 sequence (DNA): TGTGCCAGTTCGGGGACCAACCATCAGCCCCAGCATTTT. Its protein product is CASSGTNHQPQHF.

This clone was detected only once. The rearrangement joins TRBV6-5 to TRBJ1-5; 8 bases line up with TRBD1. V gave up 5 bases and J gave up 6 bases; unmatched junction bases: 6. The CDR3 runs 14 residues. Germline CDR1 is MNHEY and CDR2 is SVGAGI. Here the CDR3 reads CASSLGQGRQPQHF. The CDR3 DNA reads TGTGCCAGCAGTCTCGGACAGGGTCGTCAGCCCCAGCATTTT.

This chain links TRBV28 with TRBJ1-1, with D unclear. V shed 7 bases and J shed 1 base, with 10 bases lying between them. From germline, CDR1 is MDHEN and CDR2 SYDVKM. This CDR3 contains 13 residues. Here the CDR3 reads CASTLLGNTEAFF. CDR3 sequence (DNA): TGTGCCAGCACCTTACTTGGGAACACTGAAGCTTTCTTT.

As DNA, the CDR3 is TGTGCCAGTAATACCCAAAGGACAGGGCGCCCCTATAATTCACCCCTCCACTTT. This gives the protein CASNTQRTGRPYNSPLHF. V gene TRBV21-1 combines with J gene TRBJ1-6; no check of the table's D call, TRBD1, against the DNA was made. TRBV21-1 is termed a pseudogene. The CDR3 has 18 amino acids.

The V gene is TRBV13, the J gene TRBJ2-3; TRBD1 matches 9 bases. The V and J ends lost 0 bases and 3 bases, in that order; junction bases with no gene match: 1. The V gene's germline CDR1 is PRHDT and CDR2 FYEKMQ (reference sequence). The CDR3 runs to 15 residues. CDR3 sequence reads: CASSLGTGGTDTQYF. The CDR3 coding sequence is TGTGCCAGCAGCTTAGGGACAGGGGGTACAGATACGCAGTATTTT.

The chain employs TRBV19 and TRBJ2-7; D may match TRBD1 or TRBD2 (7 bases each). The CDR3 is 14 residues long. CDR1 and CDR2 (germline): LNHDA, SQIVND (reference sequence). With 7 bases removed from V and 5 bases from J, the gap between germline ends came to 18 bases. In DNA form, the CDR3 reads TGTGCCAGTACTTCTAACAGGGGAGGGAACGAGCAGTACTTC. This sequence encodes CASTSNRGGNEQYF.

The genes are TRBV20-1 and TRBJ2-4; 7 nucleotides agree with TRBD2. The CDR3 has 11 residues. J lost 8 bases, V lost 5 bases, and 3 bases had no gene match. Looked up from germline, CDR1 is DFQATT and CDR2 is SNEGSKA (reference sequence). The CDR3 DNA sequence: TGCAGTGCTGAGCGGGAAGACATTCAGTACTTC. Translated, it gives CSAEREDIQYF.

The rearrangement joins TRBV12-2 to TRBJ2-7; the table's D call, TRBD2, has no DNA check behind it. TRBV12-2 is a documented pseudogene. The CDR3 spans 16 residues. The CDR3 bases are TGTGCAAGTCGCTCCCTACATAGCGGCAGCTCCTACGAGCAGTACTTC. This encodes CASRSLHSGSSYEQYF.

The V and J genes are TRBV19 and TRBJ2-3, with D perhaps matching TRBD1 or TRBD2 (6 bases each). The CDR3 covers 15 residues. V lost 3 bases, J lost 2 bases, and 12 bases lay in between. CDR1 is LNHDA, CDR2 SQIVND, per germline (reference sequence). The DNA for the CDR3 is TGTGCCAGTAGTATGACGGGGGACAACACAGATACGCAGTATTTT. It is translated as CASSMTGDNTDTQYF.

The CDR3 here is CASSLADSWETQYF. CDR3 nucleotides: TGTGCCAGCAGCTTGGCGGACAGTTGGGAGACCCAGTACTTC. The rearrangement joins TRBV5-4 to TRBJ2-5, with D possibly being TRBD1 (6 bases). Trimming cost V 0 bases and J 5 bases, with 11 bases left between them. Germline CDR1 is SGHNT and CDR2 is YYREEE (reference sequence). The CDR3 covers 14 residues.

The CDR3, as DNA: TGTGCCAGCAGCTCAGGGGTAGCGGGAGATACGCAGTATTTT. Amino acids: CASSSGVAGDTQYF. V is TRBV7-9 and J is TRBJ2-3; possibly TRBD2 for D (7 bases). CDR1 is SEHNR, CDR2 FQNEAQ, per germline (reference sequence). The CDR3 covers 14 residues. The ends were cut back, 4 bases at V and 5 bases at J, with 13 bases in the middle.

The chain combines TRBV5-1 with TRBJ1-4; 7 nucleotides align to TRBD1. In germline, CDR1 is SGHRS, CDR2 YFSETQ. The CDR3 length is 14 residues. J lost 8 bases, V lost 0 bases, and 4 bases had no gene match. CDR3 nucleotides: TGCGCCAGCAGCTTGGGGCAGGGGGGCGAAAAACTGTTTTTT. Its translation: CASSLGQGGEKLFF.

This sequence joins TRBV27 and TRBJ2-2; TRBD2 aligns across 14 bases. The germline CDR1 and CDR2 sequences are MNHEY and SMNVEV (reference sequence). The ends lost 5 bases at V and 7 bases at J; junction bases unmatched: 12. The CDR3 is 18 amino acids. The CDR3 sequence: CASSLITGLAGVSGELFF. CDR3 nucleotides: TGTGCCAGCAGTCTCATAACGGGACTAGCGGGAGTCAGCGGGGAGCTGTTTTTT.

The CDR3 is CATSWAQGTYEQYF. The CDR3 DNA follows: TGTGCCACCAGCTGGGCACAGGGGACCTACGAGCAGTACTTC. V and J are TRBV15 and TRBJ2-7, with 7 bases identical to TRBD1. The germline gives CDR1 LNHNV, CDR2 YYDKDF (reference sequence). The CDR3 is 14 amino acids. J gave up 2 bases and V 5 bases, and 6 bases lay outside the gene matches.

The rearrangement links TRBV18 to TRBJ2-3; D might be TRBD1 (5 bases). The CDR3 has 15 amino acids. The germline CDR1 and CDR2 sequences are KGHSH and LQKENI. V shed 6 bases and J shed 2 bases, with 15 bases lying between them. The CDR3 sequence is CASSPLSGLTDTQYF. The CDR3 coding sequence is TGTGCCAGCTCGCCTTTGTCAGGGCTCACAGATACGCAGTATTTT.

This clone was picked up one time. V usage is TRBV7-6 and J usage is TRBJ1-6, with D possibly being TRBD1 (5 bases). The CDR3 length is 14 residues. With 5 bases removed from V and 6 bases from J, the gap between germline ends came to 11 bases. Per the germline V gene, CDR1 is SGHVS and CDR2 is FNYEAQ. CDR3 nucleotides: TGTGCCAGCAGCCCAGGACACCTTAATTCACCCCTCCACTTT. Translation: CASSPGHLNSPLHF.

The chain recombines TRBV7-8 with TRBJ2-1; D is possibly TRBD1 (6 bases). Germline CDR1 reads SGHVS; CDR2 reads FQNEAQ. The V gene lost 5 bases and the J gene lost 5 bases, with 19 bases spanning the gap. The CDR3 runs 16 residues. The CDR3 DNA sequence: TGTGCCAGCAGCCCGACACAGGGAAGGCCTCACAATGAGCAGTTCTTC. Protein product: CASSPTQGRPHNEQFF.

This clone was seen once. The rearrangement uses TRBV29-1 and TRBJ2-3; D is possibly TRBD1 or TRBD2 (6 bases each). V dropped 4 bases and J dropped 1 base, with 9 bases sitting between them. In germline, CDR1 is SQVTM, CDR2 ANQGSEA. The CDR3 consists of 13 residues. CDR3 coding DNA: TGCAGCGTTGTCGGGGGCGGCACAGATACGCAGTATTTT. Translated: CSVVGGGTDTQYF.